This TCR beta chain originates from a study of CD8 T cells in Susac syndrome. Germline V CDR1 and CDR2: KGHDR, SFDVKD. The V and J ends lost 4 bases and 6 bases respectively, with 14 bases between them. The CDR3 is 15 residues long. A quantity of about 0.5 to 1 ug RNA underwent reverse transcription using random hexamers. One entry per CDR3 protein results from TCRdb running MiXCR on the immunoSEQ multiplex PCR reads. The sample lists some 160,000 distinct CDR3 sequences, around 94% seen once, with 0.12% in the top ten. Recently defined diagnostic criteria classed the Susac syndrome patients as definite or probable.

This clonotype was obtained from a human donor with Susac syndrome. Sequenced input: CD4+ T cells from PBMCs. The genes are TRBV24-1 and TRBJ2-2, with TRBD1 as a possible D gene (5 bases). The CDR3 DNA follows: TGTGCCACCAGTGACCCTAGGGGAACGGCCGGGGAGCTGTTTTTT. Its translation: CATSDPRGTAGELFF.